This TCR beta chain was found in a study of CD8 T cells in Susac syndrome. Findings and limits, study-wide: The study recognized that its TCR sequencing and HLA analysis covered a relatively small number of individuals.

After extraction with the RNeasy kit, roughly 0.5 to 1 ug of the RNA was reverse transcribed using random hexamers. An immunoSEQ multiplex PCR amplified TCR beta CDR3 over 54 Vbeta and 13 Jbeta. Each CDR3 protein gets one entry after TCRdb re-called the immunoSEQ multiplex PCR reads with MiXCR. The table lists about 210,000 distinct CDR3 sequences, nearly 97% of them singletons, with 0.085% to 0.1% in the top ten. TEMRA cells were FACS-enriched, and CD8+ and CD4+ T cells were isolated negatively. The CDR3 extends over 15 amino acids. Trimming left V 5 bases short and J 0 bases short, with 14 bases between. Looked up from germline, CDR1 is SGHTA and CDR2 is FQGNSA. Turning to this clonotype: Its antigen is undetermined.

This receptor was identified in a human donor with multiple sclerosis. The sample taken for sequencing was CD4+ T cells from PBMCs. The J gene is TRBJ2-7, the V gene TRBV7-2; D perhaps matches TRBD2 (5 bases). CDR3 amino acids: CASSPMRVSSYEQYF. In DNA, the CDR3 is TGTGCCAGCAGCCCCATGCGGGTCAGCTCCTACGAGCAGTACTTC. Full variable domain (rest looked up from reference TRBV7-2 and TRBJ2-7): GAGVSQSPSNKVTEKGKDVELRCDPISGHTALYWYRQSLGQGLEFLIYFQGNSAPDKSGLPSDRFSAERTGGSVSTLTIQRTQQEDSAVYLCASSPMRVSSYEQYFGPGTRLTVT.